Following are 14 T cell receptor beta chains from one sample sequenced in a study of control samples from healthy donors and cancer patients. Assay: immunoSEQ multiplex PCR; the TCRdb copy retains only in-frame clones and omits some. The sample yields approximately 94,000 clones, about 90% seen once. The sample comprised blood. Receptors originate from a woman in her forties or fifties in good health.

The V call is TRBV7-9, the J call TRBJ2-7, with D perhaps TRBD1 (6 bases). CDR1 and CDR2 (germline): SEHNR, FQNEAQ (reference sequence). The CDR3 totals 14 residues. The V end lost 6 bases, the J end lost 2 bases, and 14 bases lay between the germline ends. CDR3 coding DNA: TGTGCCAGCAGGGAAGGGGACACTACCTACGAGCAGTACTTC. It encodes CASREGDTTYEQYF. Variable domain in full (rest from reference TRBV7-9 and TRBJ2-7): DTGVSQNPRHKITKRGQNVTFRCDPISEHNRLYWYRQTLGQGPEFLTYFQNEAQLEKSRLLSDRFSAERPKGSFSTLEIQRTEQGDSAMYLCASREGDTTYEQYFGPGTRLTVT.

The rearrangement joins TRBV6-1 to TRBJ2-5; D unresolved. The germline gives CDR1 MNHNS, CDR2 SASEGT. The CDR3 spans 15 residues. V was trimmed by 0 bases and J by 14 bases, leaving 22 bases between them. The CDR3 coding sequence is TGTGCCAGCAGTGAAGCGCCGGGCCTAAAGCCCTCATTCTACTTC. Translated, it gives CASSEAPGLKPSFYF.

The chain has TRBV5-1 and TRBJ2-6; TRBD2 is a possible D gene (5 bases). The V and J ends lost 0 bases and 5 bases respectively, with 6 bases between them. Germline V gene sequence: CDR1 SGHRS, CDR2 YFSETQ. The CDR3 is 14 residues long. The CDR3 loop reads CASSLEDWANVLTF. The CDR3 region has the DNA TGCGCCAGCAGCTTGGAGGACTGGGCCAACGTCCTGACTTTC.

The V and J genes are TRBV27 and TRBJ2-3; TRBD1 or TRBD2 may be the D gene (5 bases each). The CDR3 has 16 residues. The V end lost 6 bases, the J end lost 1 base, and 17 bases lay between the germline ends. Germline assignment: CDR1 MNHEY and CDR2 SMNVEV (reference sequence). This CDR3 reads CASSRRGQGGTDTQYF. The CDR3 DNA sequence: TGTGCCAGCAGCCGCCGGGGCCAGGGAGGCACAGATACGCAGTATTTT.

This sequence joins TRBV19 and TRBJ1-2; the match to TRBD1 covers 8 bases. The V gene end was trimmed by 6 bases and the J gene end by 4 bases; junction bases not matched to a gene: 4. In germline, CDR1 is LNHDA, CDR2 SQIVND (reference sequence). CDR3 length equals 13 residues. CDR3 sequence reads: CASSGTGAYGYTF. The CDR3 nucleotides are TGTGCCAGTAGCGGGACAGGCGCCTATGGCTACACCTTC.

The CDR3 protein is CASSEASGGLTDTQYF. The CDR3 region has the DNA TGTGCCAGCAGTGAAGCTAGCGGTGGGCTCACAGATACGCAGTATTTT. The rearrangement joins TRBV6-1 to TRBJ2-3; D is perhaps TRBD2 (6 bases). CDR3 length: 16 residues. Trimming removed 0 bases at V and 2 bases at J, with 12 bases between. From germline, CDR1 is MNHNS and CDR2 SASEGT.

J is TRBJ1-2 and V is TRBV29-1; 9 bases are shared with TRBD1. The CDR3 contains 14 residues. Germline V CDR1 and CDR2: SQVTM, ANQGSEA. The J segment lost 8 bases and the V segment lost 5 bases, leaving 12 bases of the junction unmatched. The CDR3: CSVFFTGGAGGYTF. In DNA form, the CDR3 reads TGCAGCGTTTTCTTCACAGGGGGCGCTGGGGGCTACACCTTC.

This clone was seen just once. The chain joins TRBV27 to TRBJ1-1; tentatively, D is TRBD1 (6 bases). V was shortened by 8 bases and J by 1 base, with 17 bases between the two germline ends. Germline loops: CDR1 MNHEY, CDR2 SMNVEV (reference sequence). This CDR3 comprises 15 residues. The CDR3 bases are TGTGCCAGCGGCCTCGGGGGCAGGCCGAACACTGAAGCTTTCTTT. It codes for CASGLGGRPNTEAFF.

The chain joins TRBV6-5 to TRBJ2-3; D not certain. V lost 6 bases and J 0 bases, leaving 7 bases between the germline ends. This CDR3 has 13 amino acids. CDR1 and CDR2 from the germline V gene are MNHEY and SVGAGI. The CDR3, as DNA: TGTGCCAGCAGAGTTACTAGCACAGATACGCAGTATTTT. Translating it yields CASRVTSTDTQYF.

The V and J genes are TRBV6-6 and TRBJ2-2; D is perhaps TRBD1 or TRBD2 (6 bases each). The germline V gene has CDR1 MNHNY and CDR2 SVGAGI (reference sequence). The ends were cut back, 7 bases at V and 8 bases at J, with 17 bases in the middle. The CDR3 is 14 residues long. CDR3 sequence: CASTQGLPSGELFF. Here the CDR3 DNA reads TGTGCCAGCACACAGGGACTTCCATCGGGGGAGCTGTTTTTT.

The chain carries TRBV5-8 and TRBJ1-6; no definite D call. The ends were cut back, 1 base at V and 12 bases at J, with 8 bases in the middle. CDR1 and CDR2 (germline): SGHTS, YDEGEE. The CDR3 is 12 amino acids. The CDR3 nucleotides are TGTGCCAGCAGCTTGCGATTTCAACCCCTCCACTTT. It is translated as CASSLRFQPLHF.

This chain connects TRBV11-2 to TRBJ2-1; no definite D call. The length of the CDR3 is 14 residues. Trimming stripped 2 bases from V and 5 bases from J, with 10 bases between. CDR1 is SGHAT, CDR2 FQNNGV, per germline. The chain's CDR3 is CASSLSTANNEQFF. The CDR3 region has the DNA TGTGCCAGCAGCTTAAGTACGGCTAACAATGAGCAGTTCTTC.

This clone was detected only once. The V call is TRBV18, the J call TRBJ2-5; tentatively, D is TRBD2 (6 bases). Between the trimmed V and J ends, which lost 3 bases and 5 bases, there was a span of 25 bases. CDR1 and CDR2 from the germline V gene are KGHSH and LQKENI. This CDR3 has 18 amino acids. Here the CDR3 DNA reads TGTGCCAGCTCACCGACTGTTGGTGGTTTACGGGGGAGGGAGACCCAGTACTTC. It codes for CASSPTVGGLRGRETQYF.

The chain links TRBV5-5 to TRBJ2-7, with D uncertain. V dropped 0 bases and J dropped 3 bases, with 13 bases sitting between them. CDR3 size: 15 residues. The germline gives CDR1 SGHKS, CDR2 YYEKEE (reference sequence). CDR3 in amino acids: CASSLEGSTDYEQYV. The CDR3 bases are TGTGCCAGCAGCTTGGAAGGAAGTACTGACTACGAGCAGTACGTC.